This T cell receptor (beta chain) was retrieved from a study of siplizumab effects on memory and regulatory T cells. Approximately 100,000 TCR templates per sample were sequenced. Only in-frame clones appear in the TCRdb table, and some are missing; sequencing was by immunoSEQ multiplex PCR. The table lists tens of thousands of clones, 90% to 97% of them singletons. Three pairs of donors had their unstimulated naive, memory, effector memory and TEMRA subsets sequenced. Study observations and caveats: Major contributors to the alloresponse seemed to be naive T cells, which also appeared more diverse than memory cells. Naive or memory phenotype was unassignable for roughly 75-97% of proliferating CD4+ or CD8+ clones.

Points on this clone: Antigen specificity is unknown.

Germline V gives CDR1 LNHDA, CDR2 SQIVND (reference sequence). The CDR3 spans 15 residues. The V end was cut by 6 bases, the J end by 4 bases, with 16 bases between. The sequenced sample was naive CD8+ T cells sorted from blood. The source of this sequence is a human donor in good health. This chain uses TRBV19 with TRBJ2-1; D perhaps matches TRBD2 (6 bases). The CDR3 DNA follows: TGTGCCAGTAGCCCCACGGCGGGGCTTTACAATGAGCAGTTCTTC. It is translated as CASSPTAGLYNEQFF.